The present entry profiles one T cell receptor beta chain with its context. Its antigen is unknown. The record originates from a study of graft-versus-host responses after intestinal transplantation. From the graft tissue, intraepithelial and lamina propria lymphocytes were released through processing. The study's findings and limits: Analysis identified GvH clones in recipient marrow, with some appearing first in ileum or blood. Allografts of patients with graft-donor T cell macrochimerism showed high graft-versus-host to host-versus-graft clone ratios.

Repertoires were generated with immunoSEQ multiplex PCR, while TCRdb's copy carries only in-frame clones and drops some. This table has 60,000 to 75,000 clones, around 90% appearing once. V trimming: 4 bases; J trimming: 9 bases; junction bases outside the gene matches: 12. The CDR3 is made up of 15 amino acids. Germline V CDR1 and CDR2: MDHEN, SYDVKM. V usage is TRBV28 and J usage is TRBJ1-5; 7 nucleotides agree with TRBD1. The sequence was collected from a human patient who received an intestinal transplant, so some T cells may come from the graft donor. The sequences come from ileum tissue, collected approximately 370 days after transplant. The CDR3 region is CASSSSDRVYRPQHF. Written as DNA, the CDR3 is TGTGCCAGCAGTTCTTCTGACAGGGTCTATCGGCCCCAGCATTTT.